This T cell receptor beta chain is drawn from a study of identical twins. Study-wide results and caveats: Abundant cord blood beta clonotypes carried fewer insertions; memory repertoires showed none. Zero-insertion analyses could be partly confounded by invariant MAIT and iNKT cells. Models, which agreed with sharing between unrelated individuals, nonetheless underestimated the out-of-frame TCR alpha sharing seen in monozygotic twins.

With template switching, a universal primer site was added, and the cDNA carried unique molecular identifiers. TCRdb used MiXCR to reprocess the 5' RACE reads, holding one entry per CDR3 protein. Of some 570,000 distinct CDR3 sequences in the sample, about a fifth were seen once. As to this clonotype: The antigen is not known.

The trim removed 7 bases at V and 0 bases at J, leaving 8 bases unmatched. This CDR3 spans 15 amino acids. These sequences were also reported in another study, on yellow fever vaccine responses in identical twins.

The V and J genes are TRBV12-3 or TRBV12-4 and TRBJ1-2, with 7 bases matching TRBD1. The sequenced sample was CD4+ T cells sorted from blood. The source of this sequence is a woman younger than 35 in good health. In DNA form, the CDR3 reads TGTGCCAGCACACCCGACAGGGCGGCTAACTATGGCTACACCTTC. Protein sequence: CASTPDRAANYGYTF.